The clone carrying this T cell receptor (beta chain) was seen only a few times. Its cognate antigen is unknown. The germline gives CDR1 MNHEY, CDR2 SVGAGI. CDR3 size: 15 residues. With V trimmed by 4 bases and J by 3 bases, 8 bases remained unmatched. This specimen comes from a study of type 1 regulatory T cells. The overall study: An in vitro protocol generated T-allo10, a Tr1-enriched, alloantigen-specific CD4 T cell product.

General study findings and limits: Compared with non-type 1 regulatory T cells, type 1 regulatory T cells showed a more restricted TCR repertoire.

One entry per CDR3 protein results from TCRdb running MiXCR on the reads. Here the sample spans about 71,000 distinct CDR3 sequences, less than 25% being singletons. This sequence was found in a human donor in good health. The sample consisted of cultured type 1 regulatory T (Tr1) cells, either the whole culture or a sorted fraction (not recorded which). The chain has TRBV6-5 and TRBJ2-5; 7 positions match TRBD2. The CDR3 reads CASSSLRTRKETQYF. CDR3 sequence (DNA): TGTGCCAGCAGTTCCCTCCGGACTAGAAAAGAGACCCAGTACTTC.